The 29 T cell receptor beta chains below all came from one sample that was sequenced in a study of blood T cell repertoires in COVID-19. TCRdb's table, derived via immunoSEQ multiplex PCR, lists solely in-frame clones and lacks some. The table has roughly 220,000 clones, around four fifths seen once. The material sequenced was peripheral blood. The receptors come from a man aged 25-40 years with active or convalescent COVID-19.

This clone showed up just once. The rearrangement joins TRBV6-4 to TRBJ1-5; 12 bases match TRBD1. Germline values: CDR1 MRHNA, CDR2 SNTAGT. V lost 7 bases, J lost 0 bases, and 10 bases stayed unmatched. The CDR3 loop spans 18 amino acids. DNA for the CDR3: TGTGCCAGCAAGGGCGGGACAGGGGGCTTCGGTAGCAATCAGCCCCAGCATTTT. Its translation: CASKGGTGGFGSNQPQHF.

The CDR3 bases are TGTGCCAGCAGCCAAGTTCAGGGGGCGGAAAAACTGTTTTTT. This codes for CASSQVQGAEKLFF. The chain couples TRBV3-1 (or the pseudogene TRBV3-2) to TRBJ1-4, with TRBD1 matching 8 bases. This CDR3 contains 14 residues. The germline CDR1 and CDR2 sequences are LGHDT and YNNKEL (reference sequence). V lost 1 base and J lost 8; bases outside the gene matches: 3.

The chain carries TRBV29-1 and TRBJ2-7, with 14 bases lining up with TRBD2. The CDR3 sequence is 14 residues long. Trimming at V came to 7 bases and at J to 6 bases, leaving 8 bases not matched to a gene. Germline CDR1 is SQVTM and CDR2 is ANQGSEA. The CDR3 loop is CSAETSGRGTEQYF. CDR3 DNA sequence: TGCAGCGCCGAGACTAGCGGGAGGGGAACCGAGCAGTACTTC.

V usage is TRBV10-3 and J usage is TRBJ1-5; the match to TRBD1 covers 9 bases. This CDR3 is built from 15 residues. CDR1 and CDR2 (germline): ENHRY, SYGVKD. J lost 3 bases, V lost 6 bases, and 6 bases had no gene match. This CDR3 is CAIRRGQGTNQPQHF. For the CDR3, the DNA is TGTGCCATCAGGAGGGGACAGGGTACCAATCAGCCCCAGCATTTT.

This chain connects TRBV28 to TRBJ1-2; 7 positions match TRBD1. CDR3 length equals 15 residues. Per germline, CDR1 MDHEN and CDR2 SYDVKM. V shed 6 bases, J shed 8 bases, and the junction held 15 bases outside the gene matches. The CDR3 DNA is TGTGCCAGCAGGACTCACGCCGACAGGGCGTCGGGCTACACCTTC. It translates to CASRTHADRASGYTF.

The chain uses TRBV24-1 and TRBJ2-7; unclear D gene. The length of the CDR3 is 12 residues. V was pared by 9 bases and J by 5 bases, with 13 bases between. Germline V lookup: CDR1 KGHDR, CDR2 SFDVKD. CDR3: CATSPGSHEQYF. In DNA, the CDR3 is TGTGCCACCTCCCCGGGTAGTCACGAGCAGTACTTC.

In this sample, this clone turned up a few times. The chain carries TRBV18 and TRBJ1-5; D call uncertain. The germline V gene encodes CDR1 KGHSH and CDR2 LQKENI. The V end was cut by 2 bases, the J end by 5 bases, with 10 bases between. This CDR3 contains 14 residues. The CDR3: CASSPGGGDQPQHF. The CDR3 coding sequence is TGTGCCAGCTCACCAGGTGGAGGAGATCAGCCCCAGCATTTT.

The chain is built from TRBV5-1 and TRBJ1-4; 11 bases line up with TRBD1. This CDR3 has 16 amino acids. CDR1 and CDR2 from the germline V gene are SGHRS and YFSETQ. With V trimmed by 3 bases and J by 7 bases, 8 bases remained unmatched. The CDR3 DNA reads TGCGCCAGCAGCTCTCCCACCGGGACAGGGGGTGAAAAACTGTTTTTT. Residues: CASSSPTGTGGEKLFF.

The V gene is TRBV28, the J gene TRBJ1-2; D is possibly TRBD1 (6 bases). The CDR3 is 13 amino acids. V was shortened by 4 bases and J by 3 bases, with 9 bases between the two germline ends. The germline CDR1 and CDR2 sequences are MDHEN and SYDVKM. The CDR3 protein is CASSSDSHYGYTF. CDR3 nucleotides: TGTGCCAGCAGTTCGGACAGCCACTATGGCTACACCTTC.

To note about this clone: The same CDR3 also results from other DNA sequences found in this sample. The chain carries TRBV28 and TRBJ1-4; 8 bases match TRBD1. V lost 2 bases to trimming and J lost 8 bases; unmatched junction nucleotides: 1. The CDR3 is 13 amino acids. Germline CDR1 and CDR2: MDHEN and SYDVKM. CDR3 nucleotides: TGTGCCAGCAGTTTAACAGGGGGGGAAAAACTGTTTTTT. Translating gives CASSLTGGEKLFF.

As concerns this clone: This specimen includes other DNA sequences encoding the same CDR3. The V and J genes are TRBV3-1 (or the pseudogene TRBV3-2) and TRBJ2-1; D gene uncertain. Trimming stripped 1 base from V and 7 bases from J, with 2 bases between. This CDR3 spans 11 amino acids. In germline, CDR1 is LGHDT, CDR2 YNNKEL (reference sequence). The CDR3 loop reads CASSQANEQFF. The CDR3 bases are TGTGCCAGCAGCCAAGCTAATGAGCAGTTCTTC.

This chain connects TRBV11-3 to TRBJ2-7, with TRBD1 matching over 9 bases. This CDR3 region has 15 residues. The ends lost 3 bases at V and 0 bases at J; junction bases unmatched: 3. Germline-derived CDR1 and CDR2 are SGHNT and YENEEA. As DNA, the CDR3 is TGTGCCAGCAGCTTGGAGACAGGGGGCTCCTACGAGCAGTACTTC. Its translation: CASSLETGGSYEQYF. Full variable domain (remainder filled in from reference TRBV11-3 and TRBJ2-7): EAGVVQSPRYKIIEKKQPVAFWCNPISGHNTLYWYLQNLGQGPELLIRYENEEAVDDSQLPKDRFSAERLKGVDSTLKIQPAELGDSAVYLCASSLETGGSYEQYFGPGTRLTVT.

This chain links TRBV28 with TRBJ1-2, with TRBD1 matching 9 bases. V trimming: 2 bases; J trimming: 8 bases; junction bases outside the gene matches: 6. CDR3 size: 14 residues. Germline assignment: CDR1 MDHEN and CDR2 SYDVKM. The CDR3 DNA is TGTGCCAGCAGTTTAACAGGGGGCTCGGAAGGCTACACCTTC. Amino acid sequence: CASSLTGGSEGYTF.

This chain joins TRBV7-2 and TRBJ2-3; TRBD2 agrees at 8 bases. Germline V CDR1 and CDR2: SGHTA, FQGNSA. The CDR3 contains 15 residues. With 3 bases clipped from V and 2 bases from J, the junction kept 4 bases outside the gene matches. The CDR3, as DNA: TGTGCCAGCAGCTTTCGACTAGCGTCCACAGATACGCAGTATTTT. As protein: CASSFRLASTDTQYF.

This clone has more than one count but fewer than ten. The V call is TRBV13, the J call TRBJ2-2; D not certain. There are 13 residues in the CDR3. Deletions cut 5 bases from V and 8 bases from J, with 12 bases between. Germline values: CDR1 PRHDT, CDR2 FYEKMQ (reference sequence). The CDR3 nucleotides read TGTGCCAGCAGCCGCTCGCGCGGTGGGGAGCTGTTTTTT. It is translated as CASSRSRGGELFF.

The rearrangement joins TRBV6-5 to TRBJ1-4, with 8 bases lining up with TRBD1. V shed 5 bases and J 9 bases; nucleotides not matched to a gene: 5. Germline V gives CDR1 MNHEY, CDR2 SVGAGI. The CDR3 runs 13 residues. CDR3 sequence: CASSRTGWQKLFF. CDR3 DNA: TGTGCCAGCAGTCGGACAGGGTGGCAAAAACTGTTTTTT.

The V gene is TRBV28, the J gene TRBJ1-1; the D gene is possibly TRBD1 (5 bases). Trimming cost V 2 bases and J 4 bases, with 11 bases left between them. The CDR3 consists of 14 residues. CDR1 and CDR2 from the germline V gene are MDHEN and SYDVKM. CDR3: CASSLGRGSTEAFF. The CDR3 coding sequence is TGTGCCAGCAGTTTAGGGCGGGGGAGCACTGAAGCTTTCTTT.

The chain has TRBV7-9 and TRBJ1-2; D possibly corresponds to TRBD1 (5 bases). Trimming took 5 bases from V and 1 from J, leaving 14 bases between them. The CDR3 covers 15 residues. CDR1 is SEHNR, CDR2 FQNEAQ, per germline (reference sequence). CDR3 DNA: TGTGCCAGCAGCCCAAGGGGTGGGGATAACTATGGCTACACCTTC. It specifies CASSPRGGDNYGYTF.

This rearrangement joins TRBV6-2 or TRBV6-3 to TRBJ1-4; no firm D call. V gave up 2 bases and J gave up 3 bases, with 16 bases separating them. The CDR3 has 17 residues. The germline CDR1 and CDR2 sequences are MNHEY and SVGEGT. CDR3 protein: CASSYPRRTVANEKLFF. DNA of the CDR3: TGTGCCAGCAGTTACCCCAGGAGGACGGTCGCTAATGAAAAACTGTTTTTT.

The count of this clone is one. This chain links TRBV10-1 with TRBJ2-1; the match to TRBD2 covers 9 bases. Germline CDR1 WNHNN, CDR2 SYGVQD (reference sequence). V lost 3 bases, J lost 4 bases, and 10 bases stayed unmatched. CDR3 size: 17 residues. CDR3 nucleotide sequence: TGCGCCAGCAGTGAACATGAGCGGGGGGCCCTTTACAATGAGCAGTTCTTC. Residues: CASSEHERGALYNEQFF.

This chain uses TRBV7-2 with TRBJ1-2; TRBD1 matches 10 bases. J gave up 7 bases and V 2 bases, and 7 bases lay outside the gene matches. Per germline, CDR1 SGHTA and CDR2 FQGNSA. This CDR3 is built from 15 residues. The CDR3 DNA is TGTGCCAGCAGCTTAAAGGGACAGGGGTTAGGTGGCTACACCTTC. Protein: CASSLKGQGLGGYTF.

The rearrangement uses TRBV28 and TRBJ1-2; TRBD1 is a possible D gene (6 bases). CDR1 and CDR2 (germline): MDHEN, SYDVKM. The CDR3 contains 11 residues. The V end was cut by 11 bases, the J end by 2 bases, with 9 bases between. Here the CDR3 reads CAARGNYGYTF. In nucleotides, the CDR3 is TGTGCCGCGAGGGGGAACTATGGCTACACCTTC.

The chain is built from TRBV5-1 and TRBJ2-7; TRBD1 matches 7 bases. V trimming: 0 bases; J trimming: 7 bases; junction bases outside the gene matches: 13. This CDR3 has 16 amino acids. Germline assignment: CDR1 SGHRS and CDR2 YFSETQ. The CDR3 reads CASSLGSRDSAEEQYF. In nucleotides, the CDR3 is TGCGCCAGCAGCTTGGGGTCCCGGGACAGTGCGGAAGAGCAGTACTTC.

The V call is TRBV4-3, the J call TRBJ2-2, with TRBD1 matching over 11 bases. From germline, CDR1 is LGHNA and CDR2 YSLEER. CDR3 length: 16 amino acids. J lost 5 bases, V lost 0 bases, and 2 bases had no gene match. The chain's CDR3 is CASSQDGTGGTGELFF. The CDR3 DNA sequence: TGCGCCAGCAGCCAAGATGGGACAGGGGGGACCGGGGAGCTGTTTTTT.

V is TRBV6-5 and J is TRBJ2-1; weak D call: TRBD2 (6 bases). This CDR3 is built from 15 residues. The V gene's germline CDR1 is MNHEY and CDR2 SVGAGI. V was clipped by 6 bases and J by 4 bases, with 16 bases between them. The CDR3 DNA is TGTGCCAGCAGGCCGTGGGGCGGGGATTACAATGAGCAGTTCTTC. Translation: CASRPWGGDYNEQFF.

The chain combines TRBV5-6 with TRBJ1-4, with TRBD1 identical over 9 bases. The germline V gene encodes CDR1 SGHDT and CDR2 YYEEEE. V lost 1 base and J lost 7; bases outside the gene matches: 5. CDR3 length: 15 residues. CDR3 amino acids: CASSLTRDRAEKLFF. In DNA, the CDR3 is TGTGCCAGCAGCTTGACCCGGGACAGGGCTGAAAAACTGTTTTTT.

The chain is built from TRBV19 and TRBJ1-4; D is uncertain. CDR1 and CDR2 (germline): LNHDA, SQIVND (reference sequence). V lost 1 base to trimming and J lost 8 bases, with 14 bases between them. The CDR3 runs to 15 residues. CDR3 loop: CASSIAGEEDEKLFF. The DNA for the CDR3 is TGTGCCAGTAGTATAGCTGGCGAGGAGGACGAAAAACTGTTTTTT.

This chain joins TRBV19 and TRBJ1-5, with 8 bases that match TRBD1. With 5 bases clipped from V and 3 bases from J, the junction kept 12 bases outside the gene matches. Per the germline V gene, CDR1 is LNHDA and CDR2 is SQIVND (reference sequence). This CDR3 spans 17 amino acids. CDR3 protein: CASSFRDRILNNQPQHF. Written as DNA, the CDR3 is TGTGCCAGTAGTTTCCGGGACAGGATTTTAAACAATCAGCCCCAGCATTTT. The variable domain in full, with the rest retrieved from reference TRBV19 and TRBJ1-5, is DGGITQSPKYLFRKEGQNVTLSCEQNLNHDAMYWYRQDPGQGLRLIYYSQIVNDFQKGDIAEGYSVSREKKESFPLTVTSAQKNPTAFYLCASSFRDRILNNQPQHFGDGTRLSIL.

The rearrangement joins TRBV7-9 to TRBJ1-2; D is unresolved. The germline V gene encodes CDR1 SEHNR and CDR2 FQNEAQ (reference sequence). Trimming left V 3 bases short and J 6 bases short, with 17 bases between. The CDR3 sequence is 15 residues long. In nucleotides, the CDR3 is TGTGCCAGCAGCTTCCGGGATCTCCGAGGAAATGGCTACACCTTC. Its translation is CASSFRDLRGNGYTF.